Below, 25 T cell receptor beta chains from the same sample are listed, as sequenced in a study of cytomegalovirus exposure and HLA in healthy donors. PCR employed 60 Vbeta and 13 Jbeta primers. Repertoires were generated with immunoSEQ multiplex PCR, while TCRdb's copy carries only in-frame clones and drops some. Counted here are 200,000 to 250,000 clones, roughly 91% occurring once; the ten biggest clones make up around 1%. Specimen: PBMCs. Every receptor here comes from a woman between 18 and 29 years old in good health and CMV-seronegative.

The CDR3 DNA reads as TGTGCCAGCAGCCAAGATTCCGAGGGCAGAAACATTCAGTACTTC. This codes for CASSQDSEGRNIQYF. This chain joins TRBV4-2 and TRBJ2-4, with a weak D call TRBD2 (5 bases). CDR1 and CDR2 from the germline V gene are LGHNA and YNFKEQ. Trimming stripped 0 bases from V and 6 bases from J, with 12 bases between. This CDR3 contains 15 residues.

The J gene is TRBJ2-5, the V gene TRBV11-3; D uncertain. The germline gives CDR1 SGHNT, CDR2 YENEEA. Trimming pared 0 bases from V and 4 bases from J, leaving 15 bases between. The CDR3 is 16 residues long. CDR3 sequence (DNA): TGTGCCAGCAGCTTAGATGCGGCGGTCTTGTTAGAGACCCAGTACTTC. This gives the protein CASSLDAAVLLETQYF.

This chain links TRBV11-3 with TRBJ1-1, with 8 bases matching TRBD1. Trimming cost V 5 bases and J 3 bases; bases outside gene matches: 5. Germline CDR1 reads SGHNT; CDR2 reads YENEEA. The CDR3 totals 14 residues. CDR3 protein: CASSLTGVDTEAFF. The CDR3 DNA reads TGTGCCAGCAGCCTGACAGGGGTGGACACTGAAGCTTTCTTT.

J is TRBJ1-1 and V is TRBV28, with 8 nucleotides matching TRBD1. J gave up 1 base and V 6 bases, and 7 bases lay outside the gene matches. This CDR3 contains 15 residues. Germline values: CDR1 MDHEN, CDR2 SYDVKM. The DNA of the CDR3 is TGTGCCAGCAGCCCAACAGGGACAGGGAACACTGAAGCTTTCTTT. Protein: CASSPTGTGNTEAFF.

The chain is built from TRBV13 and TRBJ1-5; 9 bases line up with TRBD1. Germline V CDR1 and CDR2: PRHDT, FYEKMQ (reference sequence). J was trimmed by 4 bases and V by 5 bases; bases with no gene match: 3. CDR3 length: 14 amino acids. For the CDR3, the DNA is TGTGCCAGCAGCACTGGACAGGGGAATCAGCCCCAGCATTTT. Encoded protein: CASSTGQGNQPQHF. Full variable domain (rest looked up from reference TRBV13 and TRBJ1-5): AAGVIQSPRHLIKEKRETATLKCYPIPRHDTVYWYQQGPGQDPQFLISFYEKMQSDKGSIPDRFSAQQFSDYHSELNMSSLELGDSALYFCASSTGQGNQPQHFGDGTRLSIL.

The J gene is TRBJ2-7, the V gene TRBV2, with TRBD1 identical over 10 bases. Trimming removed 8 bases from V and 2 bases from J; junction bases left unmatched: 9. The CDR3 is made up of 15 amino acids. Germline CDR1 SNHLY, CDR2 FYNNEI. The CDR3 DNA reads TGTGCCAGCTTGGGGACGGACAGGGGGGCCTACGAGCAGTACTTC. It is translated as CASLGTDRGAYEQYF.

The V call is TRBV6-5, the J call TRBJ1-2, with D possibly TRBD1 on 5 matching bases. CDR1 MNHEY and CDR2 SVGAGI come from the germline V gene. This CDR3 region has 15 residues. V was clipped by 7 bases and J by 0 bases, with 15 bases between them. This CDR3 is CASIHAGSSNYGYTF. CDR3 DNA: TGTGCCAGCATCCACGCAGGGTCTTCTAACTATGGCTACACCTTC.

This chain uses TRBV5-4 with TRBJ1-6; no definite D call. Trimming took off 0 bases at V and 10 bases at J, with 11 bases between the two ends. The CDR3 is 14 residues long. Germline CDR1 and CDR2: SGHNT and YYREEE (reference sequence). CDR3 in amino acids: CASSLGSTRSPLHF. The CDR3 DNA reads as TGTGCCAGCAGCTTGGGGAGTACCCGGTCACCCCTCCACTTT.

This chain uses TRBV7-3 with TRBJ2-1; TRBD2 matches 9 bases. The germline V gene encodes CDR1 SGHTA and CDR2 FQGTGA. This CDR3 has 16 residues. V trimming: 5 bases; J trimming: 1 base; junction bases outside the gene matches: 6. CDR3 amino acids: CASSPGLALSYNEQFF. DNA for the CDR3: TGTGCCAGCAGCCCCGGACTAGCGCTATCCTACAATGAGCAGTTCTTC. The full variable domain, with the rest looked up from reference TRBV7-3 and TRBJ2-1, is GAGVSQTPSNKVTEKGKYVELRCDPISGHTALYWYRQSLGQGPEFLIYFQGTGAADDSGLPNDRFFAVRPEGSVSTLKIQRTERGDSAVYLCASSPGLALSYNEQFFGPGTRLTVL.

The rearrangement uses TRBV29-1 and TRBJ1-4, with 9 bases fitting TRBD1. The CDR3 is 15 amino acids. Germline V CDR1 and CDR2: SQVTM, ANQGSEA. The trim removed 6 bases at V and 0 bases at J, leaving 5 bases unmatched. The CDR3 DNA reads as TGCAGCGTCGCCGGGACAGGGTCAACTAATGAAAAACTGTTTTTT. Its translation: CSVAGTGSTNEKLFF. Using reference TRBV29-1 and TRBJ1-4 for the parts outside the CDR3, the full variable domain is SAVISQKPSRDICQRGTSLTIQCQVDSQVTMMFWYRQQPGQSLTLIATANQGSEATYESGFVIDKFPISRPNLTFSTLTVSNMSPEDSSIYLCSVAGTGSTNEKLFFGSGTQLSVL.

This chain joins TRBV18 and TRBJ1-4, with D possibly matching TRBD1 (6 bases). Trimming took 3 bases from V and 5 from J, leaving 19 bases between them. From germline, CDR1 is KGHSH and CDR2 LQKENI. The CDR3 is 17 amino acids. This CDR3 is CASSPAPLRGGNEKLFF. Written as DNA, the CDR3 is TGTGCCAGCTCACCGGCCCCGCTAAGGGGGGGCAATGAAAAACTGTTTTTT.

The chain combines TRBV7-9 with TRBJ2-3; 12 nucleotides align to TRBD2. CDR3 size: 18 residues. With 2 bases clipped from V and 0 bases from J, the junction kept 6 bases outside the gene matches. Germline V gene lookup returns CDR1 SEHNR and CDR2 FQNEAQ (reference sequence). The CDR3 bases are TGTGCCAGCAGCTTAACTAGCGGGGGGCCCTCTAGCACAGATACGCAGTATTTT. Translated, it gives CASSLTSGGPSSTDTQYF. Together with reference TRBV7-9 and TRBJ2-3, the CDR3 gives the full variable domain: DTGVSQNPRHKITKRGQNVTFRCDPISEHNRLYWYRQTLGQGPEFLTYFQNEAQLEKSRLLSDRFSAERPKGSFSTLEIQRTEQGDSAMYLCASSLTSGGPSSTDTQYFGPGTRLTVL.

The CDR3 bases are TGTGCCAGCAGCCAAGACGGCGGGAGGGCCGACACCGGGGAGCTGTTTTTT. The encoded protein is CASSQDGGRADTGELFF. The rearrangement links TRBV4-2 to TRBJ2-2; 9 bases are shared with TRBD2. The ends lost 0 bases at V and 3 bases at J; junction bases unmatched: 5. Per germline, CDR1 LGHNA and CDR2 YNFKEQ. The CDR3 extends over 17 amino acids.

This clone was detected only once. The chain combines TRBV4-1 with TRBJ1-5; the D is unclear. Trimming cost V 1 base and J 4 bases, with 14 bases left between them. Germline assignment: CDR1 MGHRA and CDR2 YSYEKL. The CDR3 spans 16 residues. The CDR3 sequence: CASSQANPLRNQPQHF. CDR3 bases: TGCGCCAGCAGCCAAGCTAACCCTTTACGGAATCAGCCCCAGCATTTT.

This chain joins TRBV23-1 and TRBJ2-1; 11 bases are shared with TRBD2. TRBV23-1 falls under the ORF class, with uncertain function. This CDR3 contains 17 residues. The trim removed 6 bases at V and 3 bases at J, leaving 10 bases unmatched. CDR3 sequence (DNA): TGCGCCAGCAGGCCGGGACTAGCGGTTAGGGTCTACAATGAGCAGTTCTTC. This encodes CASRPGLAVRVYNEQFF.

The chain is built from TRBV9 and TRBJ2-1, with 9 nucleotides matching TRBD2. The CDR3 is made up of 17 amino acids. Germline V gives CDR1 SGDLS, CDR2 YYNGEE. Germline trimming cut 0 bases from V and 4 bases from J; bases unmatched to any gene: 8. This chain's CDR3 is CASSVDTGRGGYNEQFF. DNA of the CDR3: TGTGCCAGCAGCGTAGACACAGGGCGGGGGGGTTACAATGAGCAGTTCTTC.

The chain carries TRBV2 and TRBJ2-3; 9 bases align to TRBD1. The V gene's germline CDR1 is SNHLY and CDR2 FYNNEI. V was pared by 6 bases and J by 2 bases, with 9 bases of the junction left unmatched. The CDR3 extends over 16 amino acids. CDR3 loop: CASSPRTGANTDTQYF. CDR3 sequence (DNA): TGTGCCAGCAGCCCTCGGACAGGGGCAAACACAGATACGCAGTATTTT.

This chain connects TRBV4-1 to TRBJ2-5; D may be TRBD2 (6 bases). The CDR3 totals 14 residues. Germline V gives CDR1 MGHRA, CDR2 YSYEKL. Trimming removed 1 base from V and 7 bases from J, with 13 bases in between. CDR3 loop: CASSQVSGVGTQYF. Here the CDR3 DNA reads TGCGCCAGCAGCCAAGTTTCGGGAGTCGGGACCCAGTACTTC.

The J gene is TRBJ2-1, the V gene TRBV5-1, with 7 bases fitting TRBD1. The CDR3 extends over 14 amino acids. Per germline, CDR1 SGHRS and CDR2 YFSETQ. Germline trimming cut 4 bases from V and 7 bases from J; bases unmatched to any gene: 8. The DNA for the CDR3 is TGCGCCAGCAGCATGGGACAGAGGACAAATGAGCAGTTCTTC. This sequence encodes CASSMGQRTNEQFF.

This sequence joins TRBV4-3 and TRBJ1-4; the D gene is possibly TRBD1 (5 bases). Germline V lookup: CDR1 LGHNA, CDR2 YSLEER. This CDR3 is built from 15 residues. Trimming removed 4 bases from V and 11 bases from J, with 20 bases in between. The CDR3 spells CASSRHKAGTDKLFF. CDR3 coding DNA: TGCGCCAGCAGCCGCCATAAAGCGGGGACTGATAAACTGTTTTTT.

The CDR3 sequence: CASSMLAGGYGEQFF. DNA of the CDR3: TGTGCCAGCAGTATGCTAGCGGGAGGGTATGGTGAGCAGTTCTTC. The chain couples TRBV6-4 to TRBJ2-1; 12 bases match TRBD2. The CDR3 extends over 15 amino acids. With 5 bases clipped from V and 9 bases from J, the junction kept 8 bases outside the gene matches. Germline V CDR1 and CDR2: MRHNA, SNTAGT.

This chain uses TRBV11-2 with TRBJ1-6; 8 positions agree with TRBD1. The CDR3 consists of 18 residues. Germline CDR1 and CDR2: SGHAT and FQNNGV. V gave up 1 base and J gave up 4 bases; unmatched junction bases: 9. CDR3 DNA: TGTGCCAGCAGCTTAGTCCGGACAGGGTCATCTTATAATTCACCCCTCCACTTT. Protein: CASSLVRTGSSYNSPLHF.

The chain employs TRBV29-1 and TRBJ2-5; no definite D call. This CDR3 region has 9 residues. Deletions cut 3 bases from V and 7 bases from J, with 3 bases between. Looked up from germline, CDR1 is SQVTM and CDR2 is ANQGSEA. This CDR3 is CSVDGTQYF. The CDR3 nucleotides read TGCAGCGTTGACGGGACCCAGTACTTC.

This clone has only one observation. The rearrangement uses TRBV5-1 and TRBJ2-3, with TRBD2 identical over 7 bases. The length of the CDR3 is 15 residues. Germline lookup yields CDR1 SGHRS and CDR2 YFSETQ. Trimming cost V 4 bases and J 2 bases; bases outside gene matches: 7. The CDR3 region is CASSRAGPFTDTQYF. As DNA, the CDR3 is TGCGCCAGCAGCCGAGCGGGGCCCTTCACAGATACGCAGTATTTT.

This chain links TRBV5-6 with TRBJ1-2; 8 nucleotides match TRBD1. Trimming at V came to 4 bases and at J to 4 bases, leaving 9 bases not matched to a gene. The CDR3 has 15 residues. Looked up from germline, CDR1 is SGHDT and CDR2 is YYEEEE. The CDR3 DNA sequence: TGTGCCAGCAGCCCCGCAGGGGGCAGAGGCTATGGCTACACCTTC. Translating it yields CASSPAGGRGYGYTF.